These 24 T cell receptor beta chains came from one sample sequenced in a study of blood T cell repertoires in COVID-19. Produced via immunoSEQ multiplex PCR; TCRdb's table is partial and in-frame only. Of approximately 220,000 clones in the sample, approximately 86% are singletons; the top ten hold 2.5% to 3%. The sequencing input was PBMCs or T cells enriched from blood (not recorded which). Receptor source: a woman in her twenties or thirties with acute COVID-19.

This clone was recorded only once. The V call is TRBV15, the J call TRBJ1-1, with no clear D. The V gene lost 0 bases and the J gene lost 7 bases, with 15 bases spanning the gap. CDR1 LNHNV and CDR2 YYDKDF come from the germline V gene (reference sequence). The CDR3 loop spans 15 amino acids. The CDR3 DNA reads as TGTGCCACCAGCAGAGATCGGTTCGGGGATAGTGAAGCTTTCTTT. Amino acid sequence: CATSRDRFGDSEAFF.

CDR3 sequence: CASSWGTANEKLFF. CDR3 sequence (DNA): TGTGCCAGCAGCTGGGGGACAGCAAATGAAAAACTGTTTTTT. V usage is TRBV5-6 and J usage is TRBJ1-4; 7 bases agree with TRBD1. The CDR3 runs 14 residues. With 3 bases clipped from V and 5 bases from J, the junction kept 4 bases outside the gene matches. Germline V lookup: CDR1 SGHDT, CDR2 YYEEEE.

The CDR3 coding sequence is TGTGCCAGCAGTGAAATCAGACTCGAACCCACAGATACGCAGTATTTT. It is translated as CASSEIRLEPTDTQYF. The gene calls are TRBV25-1 and TRBJ2-3; D gene unclear. The CDR3 runs 16 residues. V lost 2 bases and J lost 2, with 14 bases in between. Germline CDR1 MGHDK, CDR2 SYGVNS.

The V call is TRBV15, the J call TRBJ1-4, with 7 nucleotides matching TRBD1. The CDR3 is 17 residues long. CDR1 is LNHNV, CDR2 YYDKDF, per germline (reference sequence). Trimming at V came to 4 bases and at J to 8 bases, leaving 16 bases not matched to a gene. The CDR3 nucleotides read TGTGCCACCAGCACCTCAAGTCAGACAGGGCAGCGGGAAAAACTGTTTTTT. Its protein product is CATSTSSQTGQREKLFF. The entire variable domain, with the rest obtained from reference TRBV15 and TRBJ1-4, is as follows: DAMVIQNPRYQVTQFGKPVTLSCSQTLNHNVMYWYQQKSSQAPKLLFHYYDKDFNNEADTPDNFQSRRPNTSFCFLDIRSPGLGDTAMYLCATSTSSQTGQREKLFFGSGTQLSVL.

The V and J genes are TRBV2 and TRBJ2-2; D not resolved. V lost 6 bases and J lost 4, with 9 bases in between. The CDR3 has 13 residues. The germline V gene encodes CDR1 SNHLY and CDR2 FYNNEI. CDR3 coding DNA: TGTGCCAGCAGAGACTCCTTCACCGGGGAGCTGTTTTTT. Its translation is CASRDSFTGELFF.

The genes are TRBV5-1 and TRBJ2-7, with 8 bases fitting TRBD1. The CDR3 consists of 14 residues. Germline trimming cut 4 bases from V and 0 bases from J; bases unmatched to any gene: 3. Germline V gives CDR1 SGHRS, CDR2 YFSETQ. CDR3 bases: TGCGCCAGCAGCACCGGGACAGGCTCCTACGAGCAGTACTTC. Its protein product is CASSTGTGSYEQYF.

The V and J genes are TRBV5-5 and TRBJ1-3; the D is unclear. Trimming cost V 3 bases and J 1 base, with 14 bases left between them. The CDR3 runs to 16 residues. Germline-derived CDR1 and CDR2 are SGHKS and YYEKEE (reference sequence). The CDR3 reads CASSSLIDVSGNTIYF. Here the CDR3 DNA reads TGTGCCAGCAGCTCCCTAATAGATGTTTCTGGAAACACCATATATTTT.

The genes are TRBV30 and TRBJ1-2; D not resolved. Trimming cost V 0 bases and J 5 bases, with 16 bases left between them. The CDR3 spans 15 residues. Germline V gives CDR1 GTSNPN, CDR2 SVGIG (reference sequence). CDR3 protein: CAWSVNQRPLYGYTF. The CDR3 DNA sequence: TGTGCCTGGAGTGTAAACCAGCGTCCCCTATATGGCTACACCTTC.

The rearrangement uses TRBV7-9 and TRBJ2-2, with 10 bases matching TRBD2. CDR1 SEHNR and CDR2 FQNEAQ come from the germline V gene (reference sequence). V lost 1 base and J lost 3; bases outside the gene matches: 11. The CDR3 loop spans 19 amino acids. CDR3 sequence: CASSLESAGGPDYTGELFF. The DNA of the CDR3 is TGTGCCAGCAGCTTAGAATCAGCGGGGGGGCCTGATTACACCGGGGAGCTGTTTTTT.

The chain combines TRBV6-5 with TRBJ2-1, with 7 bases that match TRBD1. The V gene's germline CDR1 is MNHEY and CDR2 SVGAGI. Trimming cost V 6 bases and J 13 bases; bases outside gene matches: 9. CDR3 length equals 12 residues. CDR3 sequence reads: CASSRGQSDQFF. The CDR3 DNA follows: TGTGCCAGCAGCAGGGGACAGTCGGATCAGTTCTTC.

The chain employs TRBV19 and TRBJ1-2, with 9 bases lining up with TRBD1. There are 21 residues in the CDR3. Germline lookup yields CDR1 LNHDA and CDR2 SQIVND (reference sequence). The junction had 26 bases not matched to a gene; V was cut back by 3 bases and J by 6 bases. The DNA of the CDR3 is TGTGCCAGTAGTATCCCAGAAGGGGACAGGGTTCGCCTGGCGAGATTGGATGGCTACACCTTC. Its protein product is CASSIPEGDRVRLARLDGYTF. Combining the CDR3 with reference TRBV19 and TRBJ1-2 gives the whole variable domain DGGITQSPKYLFRKEGQNVTLSCEQNLNHDAMYWYRQDPGQGLRLIYYSQIVNDFQKGDIAEGYSVSREKKESFPLTVTSAQKNPTAFYLCASSIPEGDRVRLARLDGYTFGSGTRLTVV.

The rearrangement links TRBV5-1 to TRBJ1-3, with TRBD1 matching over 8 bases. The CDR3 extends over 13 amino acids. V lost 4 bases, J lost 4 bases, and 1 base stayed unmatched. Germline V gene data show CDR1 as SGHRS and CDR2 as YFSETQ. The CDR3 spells CASSGTGGNTIYF. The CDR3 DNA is TGCGCCAGCAGCGGGACAGGAGGAAACACCATATATTTT.

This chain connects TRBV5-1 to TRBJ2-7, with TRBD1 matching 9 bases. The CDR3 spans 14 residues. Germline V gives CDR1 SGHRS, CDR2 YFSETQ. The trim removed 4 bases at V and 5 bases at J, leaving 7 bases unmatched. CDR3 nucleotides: TGCGCCAGCAGCCCGGGACAGGGATTCGACGAGCAGTACTTC. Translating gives CASSPGQGFDEQYF.

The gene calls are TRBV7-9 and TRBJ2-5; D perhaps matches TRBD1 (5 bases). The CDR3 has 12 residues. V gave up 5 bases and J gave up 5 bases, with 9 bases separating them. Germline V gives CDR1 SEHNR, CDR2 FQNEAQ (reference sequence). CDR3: CASSRGRETQYF. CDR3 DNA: TGTGCCAGCAGCAGGGGCCGGGAGACCCAGTACTTC.

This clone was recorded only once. Here the CDR3 reads CASSGLLSGELTDTQYF. As DNA, the CDR3 is TGTGCCAGCAGCGGACTGTTAAGCGGGGAACTAACAGATACGCAGTATTTT. The chain links TRBV11-2 to TRBJ2-3; 7 bases fit TRBD2. Germline assignment: CDR1 SGHAT and CDR2 FQNNGV. After removal of 5 bases from V and 3 bases from J, the junction contained 14 bases not matched to a gene. The CDR3 totals 17 residues.

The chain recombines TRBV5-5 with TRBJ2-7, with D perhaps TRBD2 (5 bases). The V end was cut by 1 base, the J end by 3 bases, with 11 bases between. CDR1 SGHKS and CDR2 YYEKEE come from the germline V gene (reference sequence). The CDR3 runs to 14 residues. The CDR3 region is CASSLFGGNYEQYF. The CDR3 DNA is TGTGCCAGCAGCTTGTTCGGAGGCAACTACGAGCAGTACTTC.

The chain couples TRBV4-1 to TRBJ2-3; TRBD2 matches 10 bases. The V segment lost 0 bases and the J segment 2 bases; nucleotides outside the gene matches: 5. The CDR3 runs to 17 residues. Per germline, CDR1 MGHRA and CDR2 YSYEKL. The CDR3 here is CASSQDGSGGTTDTQYF. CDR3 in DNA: TGCGCCAGCAGCCAAGATGGTAGCGGGGGGACCACAGATACGCAGTATTTT.

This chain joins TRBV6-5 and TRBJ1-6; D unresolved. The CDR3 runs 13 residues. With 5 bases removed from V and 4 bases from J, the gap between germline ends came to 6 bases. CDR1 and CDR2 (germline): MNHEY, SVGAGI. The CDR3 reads CASSNSYNSPLHF. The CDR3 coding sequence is TGTGCCAGCAGTAACAGTTATAATTCACCCCTCCACTTT.

CDR3 sequence (DNA): TGCGCCAGCAAGGCGGGGACCTACGAGCAGTACTTC. Amino acids: CASKAGTYEQYF. The chain carries TRBV5-1 and TRBJ2-7; tentatively, D is TRBD2 (6 bases). The CDR3 length is 12 residues. Deletions cut 6 bases from V and 2 bases from J, with 9 bases between. Germline-derived CDR1 and CDR2 are SGHRS and YFSETQ.

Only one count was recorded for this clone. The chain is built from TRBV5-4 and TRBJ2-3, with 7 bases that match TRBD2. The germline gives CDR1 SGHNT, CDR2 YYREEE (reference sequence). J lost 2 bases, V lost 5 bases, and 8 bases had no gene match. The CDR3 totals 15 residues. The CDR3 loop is CASRDTSEFTDTQYF. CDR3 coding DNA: TGTGCCAGCAGGGATACTAGCGAATTCACAGATACGCAGTATTTT.

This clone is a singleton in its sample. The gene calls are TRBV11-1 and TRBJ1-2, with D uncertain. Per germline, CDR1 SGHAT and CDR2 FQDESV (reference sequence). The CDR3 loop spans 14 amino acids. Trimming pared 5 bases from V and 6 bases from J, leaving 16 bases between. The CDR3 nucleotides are TGTGCCAGCAGCACCGCCTCGGGATTGAATGGCTACACCTTC. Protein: CASSTASGLNGYTF.

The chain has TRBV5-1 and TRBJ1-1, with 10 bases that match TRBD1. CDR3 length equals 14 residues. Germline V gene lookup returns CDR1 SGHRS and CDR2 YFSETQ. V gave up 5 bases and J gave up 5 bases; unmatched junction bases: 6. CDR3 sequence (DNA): TGCGCCAGCAGACGGGACAGGGGCGAGACTGAAGCTTTCTTT. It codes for CASRRDRGETEAFF. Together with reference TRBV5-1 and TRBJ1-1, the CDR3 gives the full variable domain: KAGVTQTPRYLIKTRGQQVTLSCSPISGHRSVSWYQQTPGQGLQFLFEYFSETQRNKGNFPGRFSGRQFSNSRSEMNVSTLELGDSALYLCASRRDRGETEAFFGQGTRLTVV.

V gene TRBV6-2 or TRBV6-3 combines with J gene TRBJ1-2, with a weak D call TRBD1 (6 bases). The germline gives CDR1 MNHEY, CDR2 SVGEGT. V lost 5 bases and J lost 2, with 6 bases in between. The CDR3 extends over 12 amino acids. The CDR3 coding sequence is TGTGCCAGCAGTGACAGGAACTATGGCTACACCTTC. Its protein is CASSDRNYGYTF.

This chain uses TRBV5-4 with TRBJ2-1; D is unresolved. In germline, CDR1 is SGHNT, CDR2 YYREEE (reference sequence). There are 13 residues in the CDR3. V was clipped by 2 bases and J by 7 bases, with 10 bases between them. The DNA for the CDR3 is TGTGCCAGCAGCTTTGCGACTGGGAATGAGCAGTTCTTC. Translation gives CASSFATGNEQFF.